This TCR beta chain was recorded in a study of blood T cells in healthy people across ages. Together with a sample-barcoded 5' primer, a J-beta primer mix was included in a second PCR lasting roughly 7 to 11 cycles. Every single cDNA molecule received a tag from a template-switch adaptor with 12 random nucleotides. One entry per CDR3 protein, called by TCRdb with MiXCR from the 5' RACE reads. The table has about 780,000 distinct CDR3 sequences, under 30% seen once. Looked up from germline, CDR1 is MNHNS and CDR2 is SASEGT. The length of the CDR3 is 13 residues. Trimming cost V 7 bases and J 2 bases, with 12 bases left between them. Donor samples were obtained from healthy Caucasian individuals from Russia, aged about 6 to 100. These data were also reused for a study on T cells of mothers and their children.

The V and J genes are TRBV6-1 and TRBJ2-7; no definite D call. The sample comprised blood. The receptor was derived from a boy between 10 and 17 years old in good health. CDR3 nucleotide sequence: TGTGCCAGCACCCTAGGTGCCACCTACGAGCAGTACTTC. Amino acid sequence: CASTLGATYEQYF.